The rows below give T cell receptor beta chains drawn from one sample of a study of cytomegalovirus exposure and HLA in healthy donors. Sequenced by immunoSEQ multiplex PCR; TCRdb stores in-frame clones only, minus some. The sample has approximately 120,000 clones, 70% to 90% seen once. The sequenced material came from PBMCs. These receptors were taken from a woman between 18 and 29 years old in good health and CMV-seronegative. Both conserved end residues are part of each CDR3. D genes are given only for firm matches. Where a row states a size, it is once, few, many or the class of an expanded clone; other rows omit it.

>NA|TRBD1|TRBV13|TRBJ1-1
CASRGQGARAFF
TGTGCCAGCAGGGGGCAGGGGGCGCGAGCTTTCTTT
>NA|NA|TRBV2|TRBJ2-7
CASSAGGYEQYF
TGTGCCAGCAGTGCAGGGGGGTACGAGCAGTACTTC
>NA|TRBD1|TRBV6-5|TRBJ2-3
CASSRTGTQYF
TGTGCCAGCAGTAGGACAGGGACGCAGTATTTT
>once|TRBD1|TRBV10-3|TRBJ1-2
CAISTGAENGYTF
TGTGCCATCAGCACAGGGGCAGAGAATGGCTACACCTTC
>NA|TRBD2|TRBV9|TRBJ2-1
CASSVAGAGATYNEQFF
TGTGCCAGCAGCGTAGCAGGAGCGGGAGCCACCTACAATGAGCAGTTCTTC
>NA|TRBD2|TRBV9|TRBJ2-1
CASSLNPGLVDEQFF
TGTGCCAGCAGCCTAAACCCCGGACTAGTCGATGAGCAGTTCTTC
>NA|TRBD2|TRBV7-9|TRBJ2-5
CASSLGLLQLAGGPETQYF
TGTGCCAGCAGCTTAGGACTTTTGCAGCTAGCGGGGGGGCCGGAGACCCAGTACTTC
>NA|TRBD2|TRBV11-2|TRBJ2-7
CASSPGTSGGYEQYF
TGTGCCAGCAGCCCTGGTACTAGCGGGGGTTACGAGCAGTACTTC
>NA|TRBD2|TRBV7-9|TRBJ2-7
CASSAPGLAGGGYEQYF
TGTGCCAGCAGCGCCCCGGGACTAGCGGGAGGGGGATACGAGCAGTACTTC
>NA|NA|TRBV28|TRBJ1-5
CASSWGPWQDQPQHF
TGTGCCAGCAGTTGGGGGCCTTGGCAGGATCAGCCCCAGCATTTT
>NA|NA|TRBV11-3|TRBJ2-7
CASSLAFAGVKYEQYF
TGTGCCAGCAGCTTAGCCTTTGCAGGGGTGAAATACGAGCAGTACTTC
>NA|TRBD1|TRBV9|TRBJ2-7
CASSVLQGAPYEQYF
TGTGCCAGCAGCGTCTTACAGGGGGCCCCCTACGAGCAGTACTTC
>NA|TRBD2|TRBV4-2|TRBJ2-2
CASSQGEGTTGELFF
TGTGCCAGCAGCCAGGGGGAGGGTACCACCGGGGAGCTGTTTTTT
>NA|TRBD1|TRBV5-6|TRBJ1-1
CASSFSDRGTEAFF
TGTGCCAGCAGCTTCTCGGACAGGGGCACTGAAGCTTTCTTT
>NA|TRBD1|TRBV9|TRBJ1-1
CASSGTQGAGSEAFF
TGTGCCAGCAGCGGAACCCAGGGGGCGGGGTCCGAAGCTTTCTTT
>NA|NA|TRBV4-1|TRBJ1-4
CASSQEGGVWLFF
TGCGCCAGCAGCCAAGAAGGCGGGGTTTGGCTGTTTTTT
>NA|TRBD1|TRBV7-8|TRBJ1-5
CASSPRQGSKPQHF
TGTGCCAGCAGCCCACGACAGGGGAGTAAGCCCCAGCATTTT
>NA|TRBD2|TRBV18|TRBJ2-3
CASSPRDRAGGPTDTQYF
TGTGCCAGCTCACCCCGCGATCGAGCGGGGGGCCCCACAGATACGCAGTATTTT
>NA|TRBD1|TRBV6-1|TRBJ2-7
CASSELTGSHEQYF
TGTGCCAGCAGTGAACTGACAGGGTCACACGAGCAGTACTTC
>NA|TRBD1|TRBV9|TRBJ1-2
CASSVGPLPQGDGYTF
TGTGCCAGCAGCGTAGGCCCCCTCCCCCAGGGGGATGGCTACACCTTC
>NA|NA|TRBV28|TRBJ2-5
CASRGQGLSETQYF
TGTGCCAGCCGAGGGCAGGGGCTTTCCGAGACCCAGTACTTC
>NA|TRBD2|TRBV7-9|TRBJ2-3
CASSQRGGFSDTQYF
TGTGCCAGCAGCCAGCGGGGGGGCTTCTCAGATACGCAGTATTTT
>NA|NA|TRBV18|TRBJ2-5
CASSPPGRAQETQYF
TGTGCCAGCTCACCACCGGGCAGGGCCCAAGAGACCCAGTACTTC
>NA|NA|TRBV25-1|TRBJ1-4
CASSGGFRSEKLFF
TGTGCCAGCAGTGGAGGTTTCCGAAGCGAAAAACTGTTTTTT
>NA|NA|TRBV19|TRBJ2-1
CASSIGAGISSYNEQFF
TGTGCCAGTAGTATAGGGGCCGGAATTAGCTCCTACAATGAGCAGTTCTTC
>NA|NA|TRBV10-2|TRBJ2-7
CATFRQSTYEQYF
TGCGCCACCTTCCGACAGAGTACCTACGAGCAGTACTTC
>NA|TRBD1|TRBV11-2|TRBJ2-7
CASSVGQGAVEQYF
TGTGCCAGCAGCGTCGGACAGGGGGCTGTCGAGCAGTACTTC